This TCR beta chain stems from a study of T cells in Graves' hyperthyroidism and ophthalmopathy. Study-level points and caveats: Peripheral blood also featured most of the thyroid clonotypes expanded above 0.001.

Researchers took RNA transcripts and amplified the TCR beta CDR3 regions from them. The TCR CDR3 first-round RT-PCR relied on the HTBI primer set. TCRdb processed the multiplex PCR reads anew with MiXCR; each CDR3 protein has one entry. The sample records around 420,000 distinct CDR3 sequences, around 16% being singletons. Regarding this clonotype: Its cognate antigen is unknown. One end of the junction is discordant with germline, which a read error may explain.

The CDR3 runs 16 residues. Germline V gene lookup returns CDR1 LGHDT and CDR2 YNNKEL (reference sequence). The rearrangement uses TRBV3-1 and TRBJ2-3; 8 positions match TRBD2. This clonotype originated in a woman in her late teens or twenties with Graves' hyperthyroidism. The sequenced sample consisted of blood. The CDR3 DNA follows: TGCGCCAGCAGCCAACCGGGACTAGTGGTCTCAGATACGCAGTATTTT. It encodes CASSQPGLVVSDTQYF.